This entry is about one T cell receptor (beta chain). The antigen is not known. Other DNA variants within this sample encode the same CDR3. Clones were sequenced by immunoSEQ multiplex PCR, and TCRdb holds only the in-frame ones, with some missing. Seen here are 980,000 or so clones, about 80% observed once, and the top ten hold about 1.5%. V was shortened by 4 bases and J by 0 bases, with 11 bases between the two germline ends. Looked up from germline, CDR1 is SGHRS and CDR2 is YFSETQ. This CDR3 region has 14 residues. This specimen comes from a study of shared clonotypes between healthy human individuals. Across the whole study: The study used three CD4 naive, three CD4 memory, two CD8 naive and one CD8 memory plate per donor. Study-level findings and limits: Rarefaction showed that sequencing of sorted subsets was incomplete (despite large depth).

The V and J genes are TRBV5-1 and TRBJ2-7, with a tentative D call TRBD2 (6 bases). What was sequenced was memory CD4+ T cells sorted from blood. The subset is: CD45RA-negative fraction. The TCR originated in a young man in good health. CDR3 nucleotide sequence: TGCGCCAGCAGCCCTGGAGGGAGCTCCTACGAGCAGTACTTC. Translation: CASSPGGSSYEQYF.